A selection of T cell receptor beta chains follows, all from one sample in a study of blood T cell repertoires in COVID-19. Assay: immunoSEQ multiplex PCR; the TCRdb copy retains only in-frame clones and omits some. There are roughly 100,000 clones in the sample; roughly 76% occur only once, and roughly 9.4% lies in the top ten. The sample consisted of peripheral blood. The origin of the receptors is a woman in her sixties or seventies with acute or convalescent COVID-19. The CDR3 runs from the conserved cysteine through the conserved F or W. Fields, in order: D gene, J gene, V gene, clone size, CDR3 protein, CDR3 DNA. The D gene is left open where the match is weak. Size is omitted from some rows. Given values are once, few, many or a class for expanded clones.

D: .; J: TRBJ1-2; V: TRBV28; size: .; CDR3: CASSWTAAYGYTF; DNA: TGTGCCAGCAGCTGGACAGCTGCCTATGGCTACACCTTC
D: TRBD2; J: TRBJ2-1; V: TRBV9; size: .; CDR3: CASSVKVGGDYNEQFF; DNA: TGTGCCAGCAGCGTAAAGGTGGGAGGGGACTACAATGAGCAGTTCTTC
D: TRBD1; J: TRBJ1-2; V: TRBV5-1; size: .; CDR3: CASSAGTGRAYGYTF; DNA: TGCGCCAGCAGCGCCGGGACAGGGAGGGCCTATGGCTACACCTTC
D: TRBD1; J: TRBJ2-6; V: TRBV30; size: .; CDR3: CAWKQGAYSGANVLTF; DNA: TGTGCCTGGAAACAGGGGGCCTACTCTGGGGCCAACGTCCTGACTTTC
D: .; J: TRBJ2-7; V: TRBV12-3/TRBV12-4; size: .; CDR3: CASSHGRRYEQYF; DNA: TGTGCCAGCAGTCACGGTCGGAGGTACGAGCAGTACTTC
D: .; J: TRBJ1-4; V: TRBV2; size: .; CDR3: CASSEALRGNEKLFF; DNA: TGTGCCAGCAGTGAAGCGCTTCGGGGAAATGAAAAACTGTTTTTT
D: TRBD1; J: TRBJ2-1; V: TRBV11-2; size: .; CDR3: CASSLGQGYNEQFF; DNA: TGTGCCAGCAGCCTCGGACAGGGCTACAATGAGCAGTTCTTC
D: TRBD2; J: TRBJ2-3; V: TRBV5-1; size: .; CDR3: CASSPSGETSTDTQYF; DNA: TGCGCCAGCAGCCCGAGCGGGGAAACTAGCACAGATACGCAGTATTTT
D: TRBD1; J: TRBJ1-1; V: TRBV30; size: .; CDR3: CAWMRGPGTEAFF; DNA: TGTGCCTGGATGAGGGGGCCTGGAACTGAAGCTTTCTTT
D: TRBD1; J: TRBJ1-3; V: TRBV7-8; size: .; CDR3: CASSLETGGLRNTIYF; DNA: TGTGCCAGCAGCTTAGAGACAGGGGGCTTAAGAAACACCATATATTTT
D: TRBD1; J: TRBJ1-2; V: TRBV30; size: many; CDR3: CAWRTTGGGMGYTF; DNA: TGTGCCTGGAGAACGACAGGGGGCGGGATGGGCTACACCTTC
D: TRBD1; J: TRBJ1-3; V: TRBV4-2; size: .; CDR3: CASSQAGDRTYSGNTIYF; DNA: TGTGCCAGCAGCCAGGCAGGGGACAGAACCTACTCTGGAAACACCATATATTTT
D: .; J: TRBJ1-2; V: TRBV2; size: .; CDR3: CASKLPGNYGYTF; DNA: TGTGCCAGCAAACTACCGGGGAACTATGGCTACACCTTC
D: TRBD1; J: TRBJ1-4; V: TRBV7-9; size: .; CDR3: CASSLVLGQFYEKLFF; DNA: TGTGCCAGCAGCTTAGTTCTGGGACAGTTCTATGAAAAACTGTTTTTT
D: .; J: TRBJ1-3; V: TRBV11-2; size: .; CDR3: CASSLNPGSNTIYF; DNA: TGTGCCAGCAGCCTCAACCCGGGTTCAAACACCATATATTTT
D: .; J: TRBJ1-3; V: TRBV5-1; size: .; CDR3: CASSPTGHLSGNTIYF; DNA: TGCGCCAGCAGCCCAACGGGACACCTCTCTGGAAACACCATATATTTT
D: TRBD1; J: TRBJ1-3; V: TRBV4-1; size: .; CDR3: CASSPTGAEGNTIYF; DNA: TGCGCCAGCAGCCCGACAGGGGCTGAAGGAAACACCATATATTTT
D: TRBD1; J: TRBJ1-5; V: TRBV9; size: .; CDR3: CASSRFRDRGRSNQPQHF; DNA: TGTGCCAGCAGCAGATTCCGGGACAGGGGGCGAAGCAATCAGCCCCAGCATTTT
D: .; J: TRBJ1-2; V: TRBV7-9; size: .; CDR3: CASSLGSGGSYGYTF; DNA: TGTGCCAGCAGCTTAGGATCGGGGGGCAGCTATGGCTACACCTTC
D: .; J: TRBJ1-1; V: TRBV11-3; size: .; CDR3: CASSSGAEAFF; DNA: TGTGCCAGCAGCTCTGGAGCAGAAGCTTTCTTT
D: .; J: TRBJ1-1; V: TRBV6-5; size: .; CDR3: CASSHREDTEAFF; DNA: TGTGCCAGCAGTCACAGGGAAGACACTGAAGCTTTCTTT
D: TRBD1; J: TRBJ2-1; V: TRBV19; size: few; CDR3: CASSIGDRGRKDEQFF; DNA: TGTGCCAGTAGTATAGGAGACAGGGGGCGGAAAGATGAGCAGTTCTTC
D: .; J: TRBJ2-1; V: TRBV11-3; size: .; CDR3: CASSKEAVTYNEQFF; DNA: TGTGCCAGCAGCAAAGAGGCGGTGACCTACAATGAGCAGTTCTTC
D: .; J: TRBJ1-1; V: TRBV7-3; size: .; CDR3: CASSPGSGGTEAFF; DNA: TGTGCCAGCAGCCCAGGGTCCGGTGGGACTGAAGCTTTCTTT
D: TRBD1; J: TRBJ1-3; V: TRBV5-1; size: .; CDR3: CASSLTGGPGNTIYF; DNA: TGCGCCAGCAGCTTAACAGGGGGGCCCGGAAACACCATATATTTT
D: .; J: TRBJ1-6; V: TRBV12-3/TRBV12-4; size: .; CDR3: CASSFNGESPLHF; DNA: TGTGCCAGCAGTTTTAACGGGGAATCACCCCTCCACTTT
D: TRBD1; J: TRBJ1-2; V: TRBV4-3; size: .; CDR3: CASSQGITGGAIYGYTF; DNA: TGCGCCAGCAGCCAAGGAATTACAGGGGGCGCGATCTATGGCTACACCTTC
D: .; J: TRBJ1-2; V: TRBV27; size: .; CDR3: CASSPLGGAGYTF; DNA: TGTGCCAGCAGTCCCCTAGGAGGAGCTGGCTACACCTTC
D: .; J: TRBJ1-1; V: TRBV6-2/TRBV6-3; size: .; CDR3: CASSSTGGPGLEAFF; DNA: TGTGCCAGCAGTTCCACAGGAGGGCCGGGGCTCGAAGCTTTCTTT
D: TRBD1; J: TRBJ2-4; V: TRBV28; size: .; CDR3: CASRLDRGAKNIQYF; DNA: TGTGCCAGCAGACTCGACAGGGGGGCCAAAAACATTCAGTACTTC
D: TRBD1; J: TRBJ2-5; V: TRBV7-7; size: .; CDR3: CASSLTRTGQETQYF; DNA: TGTGCTAGCAGCTTAACCCGGACAGGACAAGAGACCCAGTACTTC
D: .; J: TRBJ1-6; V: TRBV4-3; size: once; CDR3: CASSQRAQGSYNSPLHF; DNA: TGCGCCAGCAGCCAAAGGGCTCAGGGGTCCTATAATTCACCCCTCCACTTT
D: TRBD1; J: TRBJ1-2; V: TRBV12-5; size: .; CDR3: CASGLVAQGDNTF; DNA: TGTGCTAGTGGTTTGGTAGCACAGGGGGACAACACCTTC
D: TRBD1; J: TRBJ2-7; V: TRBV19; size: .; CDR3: CASSFGQGPLIYEQYF; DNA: TGTGCCAGTAGTTTCGGACAGGGCCCCTTGATCTACGAGCAGTACTTC
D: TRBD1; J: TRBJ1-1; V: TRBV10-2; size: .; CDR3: CASTATGANTEAFF; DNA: TGCGCCAGCACCGCTACAGGGGCGAACACTGAAGCTTTCTTT
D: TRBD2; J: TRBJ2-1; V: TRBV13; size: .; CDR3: CASSSSGLAGYNEQFF; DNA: TGTGCCAGCAGCTCCTCGGGACTAGCGGGGTACAATGAGCAGTTCTTC